The 17 T cell receptor beta chains below come from one sample, sequenced in a study of OX40 agonist ivuxolimab in advanced cancers. Clones were read by immunoSEQ multiplex PCR, and TCRdb kept only the in-frame ones, dropping some. This table holds about 79,000 clones, 70% to 90% found once. Sequenced material: CD4+ or CD8+ T cells sorted from blood, taken in a trial of the OX40 agonist ivuxolimab. The origin of the receptors is an adult with an advanced solid tumor such as melanoma, head and neck, liver or kidney cancer.

The V gene is TRBV6-6, the J gene TRBJ2-1; D remains unclear. CDR3 length: 10 residues. V was clipped by 6 bases and J by 7 bases, with 4 bases between them. The germline gives CDR1 MNHNY, CDR2 SVGAGI (reference sequence). CDR3 sequence (DNA): TGTGCCAGCAGAGGAAATGAGCAGTTCTTC. Its protein is CASRGNEQFF.

The rearrangement joins TRBV9 to TRBJ2-5; 10 nucleotides agree with TRBD2. This CDR3 region has 17 residues. CDR1 and CDR2 from the germline V gene are SGDLS and YYNGEE. After removal of 5 bases from V and 5 bases from J, the junction contained 15 bases not matched to a gene. The CDR3 region has the DNA TGTGCCAGCAGTCCAGGTCGAGCGGGAGGGCCTTGGGAGACCCAGTACTTC. It is translated as CASSPGRAGGPWETQYF. Combining the CDR3 with reference TRBV9 and TRBJ2-5 gives the whole variable domain DSGVTQTPKHLITATGQRVTLRCSPRSGDLSVYWYQQSLDQGLQFLIQYYNGEERAKGNILERFSAQQFPDLHSELNLSSLELGDSALYFCASSPGRAGGPWETQYFGPGTRLLVL.

On this clone itself: Distinct nucleotide sequences in the sample also encode this CDR3. The rearrangement uses TRBV6-5 and TRBJ2-1, with TRBD2 as a possible D gene (5 bases). The germline gives CDR1 MNHEY, CDR2 SVGAGI. The CDR3 is made up of 13 amino acids. V was pared by 5 bases and J by 4 bases, with 9 bases between. CDR3: CASSMPGYNEQFF. CDR3 bases: TGTGCCAGCAGTATGCCGGGGTACAATGAGCAGTTCTTC.

This chain connects TRBV11-1 to TRBJ2-3; D is tentatively TRBD1 or TRBD2 (5 bases each). The CDR3 totals 16 residues. Germline values: CDR1 SGHAT, CDR2 FQDESV (reference sequence). The ends were cut back, 0 bases at V and 7 bases at J, with 17 bases in the middle. CDR3 protein: CASSLAVGEGANTQYF. For the CDR3, the DNA is TGTGCCAGCAGCTTAGCAGTCGGGGAAGGGGCCAATACGCAGTATTTT.

By sample fraction, this clone is medium-sized (0.01 to 0.1%). This sequence joins TRBV11-3 and TRBJ2-7; no clear D gene. V lost 1 base to trimming and J lost 7 bases, with 5 bases between them. Germline V gene data show CDR1 as SGHNT and CDR2 as YENEEA. The CDR3 is 11 residues long. The DNA of the CDR3 is TGTGCCAGCAGCTTAGCCAGTGAGCAGTACTTC. This sequence encodes CASSLASEQYF. Variable domain in full (rest from reference TRBV11-3 and TRBJ2-7): EAGVVQSPRYKIIEKKQPVAFWCNPISGHNTLYWYLQNLGQGPELLIRYENEEAVDDSQLPKDRFSAERLKGVDSTLKIQPAELGDSAVYLCASSLASEQYFGPGTRLTVT.

The genes are TRBV27 and TRBJ2-1; a possible D gene is TRBD2 (5 bases). The V gene lost 4 bases and the J gene lost 4 bases, with 11 bases spanning the gap. The CDR3 is 14 residues long. Germline lookup yields CDR1 MNHEY and CDR2 SMNVEV (reference sequence). The CDR3 loop reads CASSSGLSYNEQFF. CDR3 DNA sequence: TGTGCCAGCAGTTCCGGACTGTCATACAATGAGCAGTTCTTC.

The V gene is TRBV19, the J gene TRBJ2-5; D is uncertain. Germline V gene data show CDR1 as LNHDA and CDR2 as SQIVND (reference sequence). The CDR3 spans 13 residues. The germline V and J ends were trimmed by 5 bases and 0 bases, with 7 bases remaining between them. The CDR3 DNA reads TGTGCCAGTAGTGCTGCCTACCAAGAGACCCAGTACTTC. Its translation: CASSAAYQETQYF.

The CDR3 is CASSQGLRGRHNEQFF. CDR3 bases: TGTGCCAGCAGCCAGGGGCTCCGCGGGAGGCACAATGAGCAGTTCTTC. V gene TRBV11-3 combines with J gene TRBJ2-1; the match to TRBD2 covers 8 bases. Germline lookup yields CDR1 SGHNT and CDR2 YENEEA. V was pared by 5 bases and J by 5 bases, with 11 bases of the junction left unmatched. The CDR3 has 16 amino acids.

J is TRBJ2-1 and V is TRBV11-2, with a tentative D call TRBD2 (6 bases). This CDR3 has 14 residues. Trimming removed 1 base from V and 7 bases from J, with 11 bases in between. Germline values: CDR1 SGHAT, CDR2 FQNNGV. The CDR3 DNA is TGTGCCAGCAGCTTAGTTGGGGGGAAGAATGAGCAGTTCTTC. Amino acids: CASSLVGGKNEQFF.

The chain couples TRBV7-9 to TRBJ2-1, with D unresolved. V lost 2 bases, J lost 6 bases, and 2 bases lay in between. CDR1 is SEHNR and CDR2 is FQNEAQ in the germline V gene (reference sequence). This CDR3 comprises 11 residues. The CDR3 is CASSLFNEQFF. Written as DNA, the CDR3 is TGTGCCAGCAGCTTATTCAATGAGCAGTTCTTC.

The J gene is TRBJ2-3, the V gene TRBV27, with 11 bases matching TRBD2. The CDR3 has 16 residues. Trimming cost V 4 bases and J 6 bases; bases outside gene matches: 9. Germline CDR1 MNHEY, CDR2 SMNVEV (reference sequence). In nucleotides, the CDR3 is TGTGCCAGCAGTTCTGGTAGCGGGAGGGTTCCGGATACGCAGTATTTT. Its protein product is CASSSGSGRVPDTQYF.

This rearrangement joins TRBV7-3 to TRBJ2-3; 7 nucleotides align to TRBD2. Unmatched junction bases numbered 10, after V lost 5 bases and J lost 8 bases. Germline lookup yields CDR1 SGHTA and CDR2 FQGTGA. The CDR3 totals 14 residues. The CDR3 region is CASSPGGESATQYF. Here the CDR3 DNA reads TGTGCCAGCAGCCCTGGGGGGGAGAGTGCTACGCAGTATTTT.

The CDR3 loop is CASSVGTSGRRRGYEQFF. The CDR3 DNA reads as TGTGCCAGCAGCGTAGGGACTAGCGGGAGAAGAAGAGGGTATGAGCAGTTCTTC. The chain couples TRBV9 to TRBJ2-1; TRBD2 agrees at 13 bases. This CDR3 contains 18 residues. V lost 0 bases, J lost 8 bases, and 11 bases stayed unmatched. CDR1 SGDLS and CDR2 YYNGEE come from the germline V gene.

The chain is built from TRBV6-5 and TRBJ2-7; 7 positions match TRBD1. The V gene end was trimmed by 2 bases and the J gene end by 6 bases; junction bases not matched to a gene: 7. Germline CDR1 MNHEY, CDR2 SVGAGI. The CDR3 is made up of 14 amino acids. The CDR3 DNA follows: TGTGCCAGCAGTTACACGGGGACAGCCGGCGAGCAGTACTTC. Encoded protein: CASSYTGTAGEQYF.

This clone was detected only a few times. This sequence joins TRBV2 and TRBJ2-7; 7 bases match TRBD2. Germline V gene data show CDR1 as SNHLY and CDR2 as FYNNEI. V was pared by 5 bases and J by 7 bases, with 2 bases of the junction left unmatched. This CDR3 contains 11 residues. The CDR3 protein is CASSLSGEQYF. As DNA, the CDR3 is TGTGCCAGCAGTCTTAGCGGGGAGCAGTACTTC.

The rearrangement joins TRBV11-3 to TRBJ2-3; D is uncertain. The CDR3 consists of 13 residues. V was cut by 1 base and J by 6 bases, with 8 bases left in between. CDR1 and CDR2 (germline): SGHNT, YENEEA. CDR3 nucleotides: TGTGCCAGCAGCTTAGGCCCCTCCGATACGCAGTATTTT. Its protein is CASSLGPSDTQYF.

The chain links TRBV19 to TRBJ1-2; no clear D gene. The germline V gene encodes CDR1 LNHDA and CDR2 SQIVND (reference sequence). V lost 6 bases to trimming and J lost 4 bases, with 18 bases between them. The CDR3 loop spans 15 amino acids. CDR3 DNA sequence: TGTGCCAGTAGCTCTCAAGATGGAATTTTCTATGGCTACACCTTC. Its translation: CASSSQDGIFYGYTF.